Here is one T cell receptor (beta chain) with its context. This sample is drawn from a study of cytomegalovirus exposure and HLA in healthy donors. The CDR3 is made up of 14 amino acids. Losses at the gene ends were 4 bases for V and 6 bases for J; bases not matched to a gene: 5. CDR1 is SGHRS, CDR2 YFSETQ, per germline. PCR employed 60 Vbeta and 13 Jbeta primers. The data were produced by immunoSEQ multiplex PCR, yet TCRdb's version contains in-frame clones alone and is incomplete. Of under 150,000 clones listed, approximately 71% are singletons. The receptor's source is a woman in her fifties or sixties in good health and CMV-seronegative. The chain couples TRBV5-1 to TRBJ2-1, with TRBD1 matching 9 bases. Sequenced: PBMCs. The CDR3 spells CASSRGTGINEQFF. In nucleotides, the CDR3 is TGCGCCAGCAGCCGCGGGACAGGGATCAATGAGCAGTTCTTC.